This T cell receptor (beta chain) stems from a study of T cells in Graves' hyperthyroidism and ophthalmopathy. Turning to the study itself: Peripheral blood was taken when the disease was first diagnosed, before any treatment began. Study results and caveats: Most thyroid clonotypes expanded above 0.001 appeared in blood too.

The study based diagnoses on clinical symptoms, serum thyroxine and TRAb, thyroid ultrasound and orbital computed tomography. Isolation of PBMCs was performed on 8.5 to 10 ml fresh peripheral blood. This CDR3 is 16 amino acids long. V lost 1 base and J lost 6, with 16 bases in between. Germline loops: CDR1 MDHEN, CDR2 SYDVKM. About this clonotype: The antigen is not known.

Amplified regions were TCR beta CDR3 sequences from RNA transcripts. The TCR CDR3 was amplified in a first-round RT-PCR using the HTBI primer set. TCRdb reanalysed the multiplex PCR reads using MiXCR and keeps one entry per CDR3 protein. The sample has hundreds of thousands of distinct CDR3 sequences, approximately 25% seen once. The sequence was collected from a woman aged 25 to 39 with Graves' ophthalmopathy. What was sequenced was blood. The chain joins TRBV28 to TRBJ1-5; possible D gene TRBD1, 6 bases. CDR3 DNA: TGTGCCAGCAGTTTATTTGGGGGGCTCGGGGGTCAGCCCCAGCATTTT. This encodes CASSLFGGLGGQPQHF.